This entry features one TCR beta chain sequence. It lacks a known antigen. Qualities for individual bases were not recorded, and no much larger clone is one base off. The data belong to a study of T cell responses to AZD1222 COVID-19 vaccine (dated by TCRdb to about 2021). As for the study more broadly: A total of about 250 trial participants underwent TCR sequencing, of whom about 200 had received two doses of AZD1222 and around 25 had received two doses of the MenACWY control vaccine. Trial participants were enrolled by age into 18-55, 56-69 and 70-plus year subgroups, with 148, 28 and 57 TCR-sequenced participants respectively.

In the paper's terms, the time point label means: about 28 days (+/-7) after the second vaccine dose. AZD1222 recipients with second doses at about 4 weeks or about 12 weeks were pooled, because spike-specific TCR depth and breadth did not differ between schedules. The vaccinee samples were drawn from two UK trials, COV001 and COV002, one of which was a single-blind randomized controlled phase 2/3 trial testing AZD1222 (ChAdOx1 nCoV-19) in healthy adults. For TCRbeta chain sequencing, PBMC samples from trial participants were taken at day 0 and at day 28 after the second dose. The CDR3 regions of human TCRbeta chains were analyzed by immunosequencing. The study's own analysis went as follows. Repertoire TCRs were checked for matches against a reference library of SARS-CoV-2-specific TCRs that had been generated using the MIRA antigen-specificity platform. Breadth was defined as the fraction of unique TCRs that were SARS-CoV-2-associated, and depth was defined as the fraction of total T cells that were SARS-CoV-2-associated. Using the MIRA data, every spike-specific TCR was mapped to the spike region that the TCR reacted to and assigned to either a CD4 or a CD8 class. Log10-transformed breadth and depth values were compared by one-way ANOVA with Sidak's multiple comparisons tests. TCRdb limited this immuneACCESS table to in-frame rearrangements with V and J called. A share of clones is missing; checked studies link under half to unresolved V genes, and the rest is unexplained. D and trimming come from the DNA, and the V and J calls and clone size come from that table. The sample has 90,000 to 150,000 clones on record, 87% of them singletons. The top ten clones comprise around 2.6% of the sample.

Here is what the overall study found, with its caveats: After two AZD1222 doses, both the breadth and the depth of spike-specific TCRs were significantly higher than at day 0 and than in MenACWY recipients. Conclusions about previously exposed vaccinees were limited because only six AZD1222 recipients were SARS-CoV-2 seropositive at baseline. Reportedly, almost half of the unique spike-specific TCRs recognized epitopes lying outside the regions that are mutated in the B.1.351 and B.1.1.7 variants. In the small 56-69-year group, the increase in depth fell short of significance, most likely because of low power. The vaccine-associated CD4 TCRs covered the entire spike protein, and the dominant responses fell in regions 160-218 and 743-854. Participants were mostly white British and included more females than males, and it was suggested by the authors that clonal diversity may have been underestimated. Because no day 14 peak-response samples were available, repertoires were characterized only after the peak T cell response.

From its cysteine to its phenylalanine, the CDR3 spans 14 amino acids. Only the CDR3 DNA stays, 42 bases, in frame from base 1. The germline V gene (reference sequence) specifies LNHNV as CDR1 and YYDKDF as CDR2. The V end loses 1 base and the J end loses 3 bases, and a stretch of 10 bases separates them. This clonotype was obtained from an adult who received the AZD1222 COVID-19 vaccine. Source: peripheral blood, taken 28 days after the second AZD1222 dose. This receptor chain uses TRBV15 and TRBJ2-7; the D region possibly corresponds to TRBD1 (5 bases align). The CDR3 reads CATSRVGRVYEQYF. The nucleotides are TGTGCCACCAGCAGAGTAGGCAGGGTCTACGAGCAGTACTTC. Extended through the reference TRBV15 and TRBJ2-7 proteins, this CDR3 yields the full variable domain: DAMVIQNPRYQVTQFGKPVTLSCSQTLNHNVMYWYQQKSSQAPKLLFHYYDKDFNNEADTPDNFQSRRPNTSFCFLDIRSPGLGDTAMYLCATSRVGRVYEQYFGPGTRLTVT.